This T cell receptor beta chain was identified in a study of TIL therapy for anti-PD-1-resistant metastatic lung cancer. Study-wide context: Four tumors were EGFR-mutant and two were ALK-rearranged. Notes on the study in general: Compared with baseline intratumoral T cells, expanded TIL cultures were more clonal and less diverse (approximately 6% vs 31%).

Sequencing used immunoSEQ v3. Sequencing depth was around 2.2 million read pairs for survey level, roughly 4.5-6 million for deep. Sequenced by immunoSEQ multiplex PCR; TCRdb stores in-frame clones only, minus some. Here the sample spans about 50,000 clones, roughly 70% being singletons. The time point denotes: pre-treatment sample, taken before nivolumab and TIL therapy. Tumor tissue came from excised metastases, mostly pleural nodules or supraclavicular lymph nodes. Tumors were harvested before any PD-1/PD-L1 blockade. The V end lost 7 bases, the J end lost 8 bases, and 14 bases lay between the germline ends. Germline lookup yields CDR1 SNHLY and CDR2 FYNNEI. The CDR3 contains 13 residues. This clone was seen a few times. Its antigen is not identified.

The V and J genes are TRBV2 and TRBJ1-4, with D perhaps matching TRBD1 (5 bases). This receptor was obtained from a person aged 25-85 years with non-small cell lung cancer. This specimen consisted of tumor tissue, obtained at baseline. CDR3 residues: CASTRAFGEKLFF. The DNA of the CDR3 is TGTGCCAGCACCAGGGCCTTTGGAGAAAAACTGTTTTTT. Drawing the rest from reference TRBV2 and TRBJ1-4, the complete variable domain is EPEVTQTPSHQVTQMGQEVILRCVPISNHLYFYWYRQILGQKVEFLVSFYNNEISEKSEIFDDQFSVERPDGSNFTLKIRSTKLEDSAMYFCASTRAFGEKLFFGSGTQLSVL.